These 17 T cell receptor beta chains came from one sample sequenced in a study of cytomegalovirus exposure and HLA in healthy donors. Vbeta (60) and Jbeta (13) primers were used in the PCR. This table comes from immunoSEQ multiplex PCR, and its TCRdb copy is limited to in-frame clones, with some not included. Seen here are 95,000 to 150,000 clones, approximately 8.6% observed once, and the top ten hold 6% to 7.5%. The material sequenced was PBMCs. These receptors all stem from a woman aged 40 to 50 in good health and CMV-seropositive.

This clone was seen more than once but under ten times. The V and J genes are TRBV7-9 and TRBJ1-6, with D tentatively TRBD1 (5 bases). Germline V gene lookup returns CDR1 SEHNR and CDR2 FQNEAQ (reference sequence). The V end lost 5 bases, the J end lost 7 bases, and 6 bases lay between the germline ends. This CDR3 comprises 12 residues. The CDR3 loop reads CASSTGNSPLHF. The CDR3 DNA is TGTGCCAGCAGCACAGGCAATTCACCCCTCCACTTT.

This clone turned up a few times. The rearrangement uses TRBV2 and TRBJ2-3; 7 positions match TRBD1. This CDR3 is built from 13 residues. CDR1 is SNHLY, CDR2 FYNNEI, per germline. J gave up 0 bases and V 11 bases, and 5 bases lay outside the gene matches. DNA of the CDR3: TGTGCCGGCTCAGGGGGAAGCACAGATACGCAGTATTTT. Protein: CAGSGGSTDTQYF.

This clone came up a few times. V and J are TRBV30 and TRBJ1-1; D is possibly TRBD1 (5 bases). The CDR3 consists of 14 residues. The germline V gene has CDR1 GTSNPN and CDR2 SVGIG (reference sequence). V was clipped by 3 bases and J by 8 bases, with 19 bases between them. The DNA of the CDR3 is TGTGCCTGGAGACGGACGGGGGAACACTTGGAAGCTTTCTTT. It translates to CAWRRTGEHLEAFF.

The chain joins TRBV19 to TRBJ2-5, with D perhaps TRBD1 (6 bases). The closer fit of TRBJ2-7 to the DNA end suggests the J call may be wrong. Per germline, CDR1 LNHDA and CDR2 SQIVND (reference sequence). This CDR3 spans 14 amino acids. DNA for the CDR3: TGTGCCAGTAGCCTCCCCAGCAGGGGATACGAGCAGTACTTC. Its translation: CASSLPSRGYEQYF.

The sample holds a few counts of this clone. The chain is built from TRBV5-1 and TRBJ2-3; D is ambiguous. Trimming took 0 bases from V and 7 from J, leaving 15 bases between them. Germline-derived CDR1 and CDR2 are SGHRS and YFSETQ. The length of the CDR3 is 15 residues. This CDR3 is CASSLEHPTLNTQYF. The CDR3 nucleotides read TGCGCCAGCAGCTTGGAGCACCCCACCCTTAATACGCAGTATTTT.

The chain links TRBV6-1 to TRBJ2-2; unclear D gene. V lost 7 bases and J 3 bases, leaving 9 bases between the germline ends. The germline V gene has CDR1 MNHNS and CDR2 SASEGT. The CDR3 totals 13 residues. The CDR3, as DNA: TGTGCCAGCACCCGAGAGCACACCGGGGAGCTGTTTTTT. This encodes CASTREHTGELFF.

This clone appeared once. The CDR3 DNA is TGTGCCAGCAGCCCTACCGGGACAGGATCGGAGGGCGAAGCTTTCTTT. This sequence encodes CASSPTGTGSEGEAFF. V usage is TRBV28 and J usage is TRBJ1-1; TRBD1 aligns across 8 bases. This CDR3 has 16 residues. CDR1 and CDR2 from the germline V gene are MDHEN and SYDVKM. J was trimmed by 8 bases and V by 6 bases; bases with no gene match: 17.

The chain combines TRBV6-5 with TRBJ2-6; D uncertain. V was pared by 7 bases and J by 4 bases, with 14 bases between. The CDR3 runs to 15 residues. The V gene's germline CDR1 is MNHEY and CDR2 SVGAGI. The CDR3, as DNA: TGTGCCAGCACCCATGACTCCCTAGGGGCCAACGTCCTGACTTTC. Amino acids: CASTHDSLGANVLTF.

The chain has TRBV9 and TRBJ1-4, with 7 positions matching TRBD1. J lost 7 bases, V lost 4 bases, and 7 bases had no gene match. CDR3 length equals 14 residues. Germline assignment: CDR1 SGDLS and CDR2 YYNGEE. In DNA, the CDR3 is TGTGCCAGCAGCCCAAGGGGGCTTGGTGAAAAACTGTTTTTT. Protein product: CASSPRGLGEKLFF.

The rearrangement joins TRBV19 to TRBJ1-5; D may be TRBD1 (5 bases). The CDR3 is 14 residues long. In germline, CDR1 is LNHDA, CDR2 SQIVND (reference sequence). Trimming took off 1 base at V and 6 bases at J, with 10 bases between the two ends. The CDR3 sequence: CASSIAQGGQPQHF. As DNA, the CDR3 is TGTGCCAGTAGTATAGCTCAGGGAGGTCAGCCCCAGCATTTT. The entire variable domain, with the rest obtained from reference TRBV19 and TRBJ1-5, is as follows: DGGITQSPKYLFRKEGQNVTLSCEQNLNHDAMYWYRQDPGQGLRLIYYSQIVNDFQKGDIAEGYSVSREKKESFPLTVTSAQKNPTAFYLCASSIAQGGQPQHFGDGTRLSIL.

In nucleotides, the CDR3 is TGTGCCAGCAGTGTCTTGAGTGAAGCTTTCTTT. Its translation is CASSVLSEAFF. V usage is TRBV2 and J usage is TRBJ1-1; D remains ambiguous. The V gene lost 4 bases and the J gene lost 7 bases, with 7 bases spanning the gap. Germline CDR1 is SNHLY and CDR2 is FYNNEI. The CDR3 spans 11 residues.

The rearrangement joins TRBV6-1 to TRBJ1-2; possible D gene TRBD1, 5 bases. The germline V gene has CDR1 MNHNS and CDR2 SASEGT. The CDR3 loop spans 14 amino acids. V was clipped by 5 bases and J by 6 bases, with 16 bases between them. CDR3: CASSRGTVKDGYTF. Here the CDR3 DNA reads TGTGCCAGCAGTCGCGGGACGGTAAAGGATGGCTACACCTTC.

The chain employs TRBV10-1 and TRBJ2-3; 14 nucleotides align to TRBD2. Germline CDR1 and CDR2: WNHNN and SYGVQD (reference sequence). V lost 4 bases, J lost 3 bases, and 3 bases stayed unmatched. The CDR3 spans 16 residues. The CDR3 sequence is CASSATSGGGTDTQYF. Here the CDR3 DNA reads TGCGCCAGCAGTGCGACTAGCGGGGGGGGGACAGATACGCAGTATTTT.

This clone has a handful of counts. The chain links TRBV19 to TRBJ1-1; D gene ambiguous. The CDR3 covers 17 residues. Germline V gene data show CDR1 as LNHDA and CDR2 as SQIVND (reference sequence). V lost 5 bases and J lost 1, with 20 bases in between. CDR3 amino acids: CASSSDRREYRNTEAFF. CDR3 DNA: TGTGCCAGTAGTTCCGATCGTAGAGAATATAGGAACACTGAAGCTTTCTTT.

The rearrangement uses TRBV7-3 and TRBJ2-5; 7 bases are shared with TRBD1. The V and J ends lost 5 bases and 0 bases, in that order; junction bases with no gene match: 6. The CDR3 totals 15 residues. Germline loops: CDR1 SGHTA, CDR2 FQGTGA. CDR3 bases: TGTGCCAGCAGCGTCGGACAGGACAACCAAGAGACCCAGTACTTC. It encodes CASSVGQDNQETQYF.

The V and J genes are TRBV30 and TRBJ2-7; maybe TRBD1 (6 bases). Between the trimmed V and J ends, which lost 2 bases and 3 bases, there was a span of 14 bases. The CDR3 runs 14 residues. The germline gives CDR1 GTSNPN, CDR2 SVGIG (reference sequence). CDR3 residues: CAWSPMVGGYEQYF. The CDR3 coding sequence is TGTGCCTGGAGTCCTATGGTAGGGGGCTACGAGCAGTACTTC.

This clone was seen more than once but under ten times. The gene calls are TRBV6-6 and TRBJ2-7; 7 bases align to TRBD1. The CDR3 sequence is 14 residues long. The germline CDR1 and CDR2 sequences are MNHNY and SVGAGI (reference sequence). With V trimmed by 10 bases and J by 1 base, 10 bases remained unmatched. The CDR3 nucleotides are TGTGCCACCCGAAGGGGACAGAATTCCTACGAGCAGTACTTC. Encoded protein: CATRRGQNSYEQYF.